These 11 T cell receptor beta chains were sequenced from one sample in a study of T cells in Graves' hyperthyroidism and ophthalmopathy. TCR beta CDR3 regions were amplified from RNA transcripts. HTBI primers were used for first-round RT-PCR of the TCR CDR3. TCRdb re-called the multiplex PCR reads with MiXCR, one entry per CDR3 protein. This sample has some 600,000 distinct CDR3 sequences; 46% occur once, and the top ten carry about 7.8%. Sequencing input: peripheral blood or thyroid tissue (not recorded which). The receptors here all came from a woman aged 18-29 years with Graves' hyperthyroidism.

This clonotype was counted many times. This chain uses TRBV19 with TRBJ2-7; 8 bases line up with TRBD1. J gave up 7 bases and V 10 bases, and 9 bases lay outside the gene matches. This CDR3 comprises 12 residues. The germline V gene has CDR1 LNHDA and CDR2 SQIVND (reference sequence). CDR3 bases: TGTGCCACACGACAGGGGTTAAAGGAGCAGTACTTC. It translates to CATRQGLKEQYF.

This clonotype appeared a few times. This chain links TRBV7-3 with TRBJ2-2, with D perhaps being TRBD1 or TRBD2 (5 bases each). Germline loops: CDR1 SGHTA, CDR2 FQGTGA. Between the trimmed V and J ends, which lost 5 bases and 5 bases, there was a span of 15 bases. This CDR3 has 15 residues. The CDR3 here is CASSPVWGWTGELFF. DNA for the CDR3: TGTGCCAGCAGCCCCGTGTGGGGGTGGACCGGGGAGCTGTTTTTT.

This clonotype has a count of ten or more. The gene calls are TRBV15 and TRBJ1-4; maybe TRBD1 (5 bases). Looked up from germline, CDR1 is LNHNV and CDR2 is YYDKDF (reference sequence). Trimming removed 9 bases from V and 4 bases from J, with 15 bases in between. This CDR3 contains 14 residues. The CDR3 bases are TGTGCCACAACGAGCGGGGGGAATAATGAAAAACTGTTTTTT. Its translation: CATTSGGNNEKLFF.

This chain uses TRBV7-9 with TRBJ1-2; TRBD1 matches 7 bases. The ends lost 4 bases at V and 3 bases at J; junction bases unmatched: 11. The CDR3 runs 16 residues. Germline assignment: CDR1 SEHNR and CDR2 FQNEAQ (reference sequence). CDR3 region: CASSYTGTAIDYGYTF. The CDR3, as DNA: TGTGCCAGCAGCTACACCGGGACAGCGATTGACTATGGCTACACCTTC.

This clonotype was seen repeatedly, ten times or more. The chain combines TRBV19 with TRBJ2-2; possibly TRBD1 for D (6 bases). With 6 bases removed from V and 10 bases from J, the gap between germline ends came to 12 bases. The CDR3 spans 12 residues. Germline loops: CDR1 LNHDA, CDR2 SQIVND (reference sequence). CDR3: CASSGQFVELFF. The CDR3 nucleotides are TGTGCCAGTAGCGGACAGTTTGTGGAGCTGTTTTTT. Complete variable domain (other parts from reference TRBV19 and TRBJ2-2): DGGITQSPKYLFRKEGQNVTLSCEQNLNHDAMYWYRQDPGQGLRLIYYSQIVNDFQKGDIAEGYSVSREKKESFPLTVTSAQKNPTAFYLCASSGQFVELFFGEGSRLTVL.

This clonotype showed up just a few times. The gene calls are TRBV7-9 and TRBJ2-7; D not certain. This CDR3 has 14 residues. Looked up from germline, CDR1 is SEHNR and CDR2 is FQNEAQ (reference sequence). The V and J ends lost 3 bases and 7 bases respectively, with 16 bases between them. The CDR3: CASSLVDPQREQYF. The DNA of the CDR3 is TGTGCCAGCAGCTTGGTGGACCCCCAAAGGGAGCAGTACTTC.

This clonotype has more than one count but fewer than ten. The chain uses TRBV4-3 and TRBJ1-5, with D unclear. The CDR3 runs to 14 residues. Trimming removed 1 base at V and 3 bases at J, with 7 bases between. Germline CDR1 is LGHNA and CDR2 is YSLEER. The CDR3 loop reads CASSQGQNNQPQHF. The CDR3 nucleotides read TGCGCCAGCAGCCAAGGACAAAACAATCAGCCCCAGCATTTT.

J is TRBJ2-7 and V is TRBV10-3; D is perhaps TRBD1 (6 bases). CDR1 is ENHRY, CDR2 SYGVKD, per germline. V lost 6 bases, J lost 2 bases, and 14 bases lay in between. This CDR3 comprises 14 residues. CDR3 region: CAISSFRTAYEQYF. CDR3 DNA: TGTGCCATCAGCAGCTTTCGGACAGCCTACGAGCAGTACTTC.

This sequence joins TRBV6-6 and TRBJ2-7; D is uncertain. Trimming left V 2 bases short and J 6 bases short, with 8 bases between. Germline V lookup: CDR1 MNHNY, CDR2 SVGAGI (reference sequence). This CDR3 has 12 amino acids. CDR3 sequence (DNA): TGTGCCAGCAGTTACCCTAAGGCCGAGCAGTACTTC. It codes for CASSYPKAEQYF.

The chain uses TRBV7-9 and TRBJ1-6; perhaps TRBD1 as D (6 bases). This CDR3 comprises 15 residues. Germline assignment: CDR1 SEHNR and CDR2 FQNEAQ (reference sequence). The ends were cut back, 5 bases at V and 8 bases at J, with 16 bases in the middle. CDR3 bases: TGTGCCAGCAGCCAAGATCGGGGGGCGGATTCACCCCTCCACTTT. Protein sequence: CASSQDRGADSPLHF.

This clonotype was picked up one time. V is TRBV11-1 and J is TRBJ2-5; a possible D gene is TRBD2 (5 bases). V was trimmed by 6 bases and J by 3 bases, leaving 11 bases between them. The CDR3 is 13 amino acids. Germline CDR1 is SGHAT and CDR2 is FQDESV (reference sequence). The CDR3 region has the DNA TGTGCCAGCAGACTTACTAGGGAAGAGACCCAGTACTTC. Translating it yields CASRLTREETQYF.